These T cell receptor beta chains were read from a single sample in a study of T cells after yellow fever vaccination. One entry per CDR3 protein, called by TCRdb with MiXCR from the 5' RACE reads. The table shows about 110,000 distinct CDR3 sequences, with approximately 8.4% occurring only once. Source: CD8+ T cells sorted from PBMCs, taken 45 days after the yellow fever booster vaccination. The receptors here all came from a man aged 25 to 45 who received the YFV17D yellow fever vaccine. The CDR3 runs from the conserved cysteine through the conserved F or W. Each record gives: J gene, clone size, V gene, CDR3 length, CDR3 protein. Size is omitted from some rows. Given values are once, few, many or a class for expanded clones.

j_gene: TRBJ2-7
abundance: few
v_gene: TRBV2
len: 12
CDR3aa: CASRPDSYEQYF

j_gene: TRBJ2-7
abundance: many
v_gene: TRBV5-1
len: 15
CDR3aa: CASSLMQDRTNEQYF

j_gene: TRBJ2-7
abundance: many
v_gene: TRBV11-2
len: 13
CDR3aa: CASSSEGRYEQYF

j_gene: TRBJ2-1
abundance: many
v_gene: TRBV4-3
len: 15
CDR3aa: CASSQEEQNYNEQFF

j_gene: TRBJ2-7
abundance: NA
v_gene: TRBV5-1
len: 13
CDR3aa: CASRDTGSYEQYF

j_gene: TRBJ2-5
abundance: NA
v_gene: TRBV12-3/TRBV12-4
len: 18
CDR3aa: CTSSLWASGTRGGETQYF

j_gene: TRBJ2-1
abundance: many
v_gene: TRBV15
len: 18
CDR3aa: CATNSGGLEYSPYNEQFF

j_gene: TRBJ2-3
abundance: many
v_gene: TRBV12-3/TRBV12-4
len: 15
CDR3aa: CASSLSLSTADTQYF

j_gene: TRBJ2-1
abundance: few
v_gene: TRBV29-1
len: 15
CDR3aa: CSVDTPGGSYNEQFF

j_gene: TRBJ2-1
abundance: few
v_gene: TRBV6-5
len: 13
CDR3aa: CASSYSNGLEQFF

j_gene: TRBJ2-7
abundance: many
v_gene: TRBV5-1
len: 14
CDR3aa: CASSLQQSSYEQYF

j_gene: TRBJ2-5
abundance: NA
v_gene: TRBV5-5
len: 16
CDR3aa: CASSRLADLGQETQYF

j_gene: TRBJ1-1
abundance: many
v_gene: TRBV28
len: 12
CDR3aa: CASSLENTEAFF

j_gene: TRBJ1-2
abundance: NA
v_gene: TRBV12-5
len: 13
CDR3aa: CASGWGPNDGYTF

j_gene: TRBJ2-3
abundance: many
v_gene: TRBV29-1
len: 13
CDR3aa: CSVGGDPRDTQYF

j_gene: TRBJ1-1
abundance: many
v_gene: TRBV7-9
len: 13
CDR3aa: CASSPGVPTEAFF

j_gene: TRBJ2-3
abundance: many
v_gene: TRBV27
len: 14
CDR3aa: CASSLMTSRDTQYF

j_gene: TRBJ1-2
abundance: many
v_gene: TRBV6-5
len: 15
CDR3aa: CASRWNQGEVGGYTF

j_gene: TRBJ1-5
abundance: many
v_gene: TRBV15
len: 16
CDR3aa: CATSRDHRPGNQPQHF